This T cell receptor (beta chain) was identified in a study of molecular identifiers for immune sequencing clone quantification. Study context: Replicates split RNA from roughly 20,000 or 100,000 naive CD8 cells five ways, and the researchers sequenced four portions. Study results and limitations: Even with about a million naive cells present, spiked Jurkat TCR RNA from one cell was reportedly detectable. Underestimated sizes of highly expanded clones could result from identical TCR molecules that share a barcode.

The V end was cut by 5 bases, the J end by 2 bases, with 13 bases between. The CDR3 is 14 amino acids. Germline CDR1 reads SGHTA; CDR2 reads FQGNSA. Each CDR3 protein gets one entry after TCRdb re-called the PCR reads with MiXCR. The sample lists approximately 320,000 distinct CDR3 sequences, roughly a quarter seen once, with approximately 0.74% in the top ten. With 10%, 30% or 50% of RNA, about 20,000 to 1,100,000 naive CD8 T cells were sequenced. Ten or more counts support this clonotype. Its antigen remains unknown. The specimen was naive CD8+ T cells from blood, with Jurkat cell RNA spiked in. Subset defined: FACS-sorted CD8+CD4-CCR7+CD45RA+ naive T cells. The chain couples TRBV7-2 to TRBJ2-7; D is unresolved. This clonotype was sampled from a human donor in good health. Some libraries in this study had Jurkat cell RNA spiked in. The chain's CDR3 is CASSLRPETYEQYF. The CDR3 DNA sequence: TGTGCCAGCAGCCTGAGACCGGAGACCTACGAGCAGTACTTC.